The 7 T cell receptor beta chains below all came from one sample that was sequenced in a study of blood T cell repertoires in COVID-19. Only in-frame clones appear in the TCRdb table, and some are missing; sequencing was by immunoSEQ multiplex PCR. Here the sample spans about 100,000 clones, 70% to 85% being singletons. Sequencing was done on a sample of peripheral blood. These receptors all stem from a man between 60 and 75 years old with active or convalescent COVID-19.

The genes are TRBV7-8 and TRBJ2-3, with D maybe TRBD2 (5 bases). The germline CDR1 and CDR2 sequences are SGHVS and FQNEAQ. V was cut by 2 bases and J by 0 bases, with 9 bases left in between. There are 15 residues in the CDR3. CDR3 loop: CASSLHERSTDTQYF. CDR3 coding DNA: TGTGCCAGCAGCTTACATGAGCGGAGCACAGATACGCAGTATTTT.

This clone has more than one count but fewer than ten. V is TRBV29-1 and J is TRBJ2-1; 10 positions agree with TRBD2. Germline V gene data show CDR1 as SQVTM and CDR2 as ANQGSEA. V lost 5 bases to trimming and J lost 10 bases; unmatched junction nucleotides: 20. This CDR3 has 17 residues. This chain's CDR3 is CSVPSGGGPGGDREQFF. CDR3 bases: TGCAGCGTTCCTAGCGGGGGCGGCCCCGGTGGTGACAGAGAGCAGTTCTTC.

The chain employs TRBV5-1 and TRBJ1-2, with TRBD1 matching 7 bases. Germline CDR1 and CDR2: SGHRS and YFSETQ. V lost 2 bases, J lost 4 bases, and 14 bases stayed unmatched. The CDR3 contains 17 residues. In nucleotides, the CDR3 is TGCGCCAGCAGCTTATCCGGGGTTCTTGACAGGGTCTATGGCTACACCTTC. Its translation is CASSLSGVLDRVYGYTF.

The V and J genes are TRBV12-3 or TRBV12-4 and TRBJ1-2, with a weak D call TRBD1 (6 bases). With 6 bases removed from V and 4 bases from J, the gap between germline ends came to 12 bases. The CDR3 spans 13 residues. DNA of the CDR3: TGTGCCAGCAGCACACTACAGGGCTATGGCTACACCTTC. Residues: CASSTLQGYGYTF.

In DNA form, the CDR3 reads TGTGCCAGCAGTTACCCAGGGATCCAGCCCCAGCATTTT. The encoded protein is CASSYPGIQPQHF. The chain carries TRBV6-2 or TRBV6-3 and TRBJ1-5, with D possibly matching TRBD1 (5 bases). The CDR3 loop spans 13 amino acids. V lost 2 bases and J 7 bases, leaving 9 bases between the germline ends. CDR1 MNHEY and CDR2 SVGEGT come from the germline V gene.

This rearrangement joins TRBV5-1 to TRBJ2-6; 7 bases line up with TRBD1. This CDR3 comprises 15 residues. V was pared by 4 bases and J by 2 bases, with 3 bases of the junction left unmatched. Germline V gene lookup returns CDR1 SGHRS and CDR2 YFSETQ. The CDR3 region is CASSGTGAGANVLTF. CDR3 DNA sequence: TGCGCCAGCAGCGGAACAGGGGCTGGGGCCAACGTCCTGACTTTC.

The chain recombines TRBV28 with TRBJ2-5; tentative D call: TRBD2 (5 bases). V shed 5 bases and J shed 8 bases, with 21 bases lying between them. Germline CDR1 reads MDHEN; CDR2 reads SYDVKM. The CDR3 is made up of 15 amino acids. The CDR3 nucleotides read TGTGCCAGCAGTATTATGGGGTATGAGGGTGAAACCCAGTACTTC. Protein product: CASSIMGYEGETQYF.